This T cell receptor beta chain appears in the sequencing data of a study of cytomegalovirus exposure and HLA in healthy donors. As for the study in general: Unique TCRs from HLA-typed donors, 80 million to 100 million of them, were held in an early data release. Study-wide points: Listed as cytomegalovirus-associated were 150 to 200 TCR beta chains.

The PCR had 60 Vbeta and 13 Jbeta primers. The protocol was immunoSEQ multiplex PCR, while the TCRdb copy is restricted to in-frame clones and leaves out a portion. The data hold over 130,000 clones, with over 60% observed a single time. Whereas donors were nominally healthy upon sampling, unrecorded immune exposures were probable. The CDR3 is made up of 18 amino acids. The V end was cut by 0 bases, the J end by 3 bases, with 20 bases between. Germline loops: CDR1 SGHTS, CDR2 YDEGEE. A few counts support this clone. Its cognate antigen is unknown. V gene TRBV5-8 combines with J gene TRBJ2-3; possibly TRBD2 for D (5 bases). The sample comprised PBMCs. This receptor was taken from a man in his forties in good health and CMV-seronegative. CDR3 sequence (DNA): TGTGCCAGCAGCTTGGATGGGGATGACTACCTCGGGACAGATACGCAGTATTTT. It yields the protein CASSLDGDDYLGTDTQYF.